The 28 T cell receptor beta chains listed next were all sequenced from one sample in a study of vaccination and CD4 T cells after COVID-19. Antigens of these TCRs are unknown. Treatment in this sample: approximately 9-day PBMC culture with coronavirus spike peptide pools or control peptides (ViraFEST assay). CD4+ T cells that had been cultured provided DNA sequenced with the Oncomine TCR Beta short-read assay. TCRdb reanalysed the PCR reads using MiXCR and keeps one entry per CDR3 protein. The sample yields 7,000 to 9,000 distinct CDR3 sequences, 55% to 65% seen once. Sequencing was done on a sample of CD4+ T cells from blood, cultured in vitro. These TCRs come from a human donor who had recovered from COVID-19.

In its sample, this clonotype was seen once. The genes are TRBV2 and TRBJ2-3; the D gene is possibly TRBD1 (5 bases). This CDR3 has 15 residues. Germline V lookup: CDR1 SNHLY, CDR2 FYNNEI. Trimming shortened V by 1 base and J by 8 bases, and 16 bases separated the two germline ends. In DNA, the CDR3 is TGTGCCAGCAGTGAAGAAAGGGGCCCCACATCTACGCAGTATTTT. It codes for CASSEERGPTSTQYF.

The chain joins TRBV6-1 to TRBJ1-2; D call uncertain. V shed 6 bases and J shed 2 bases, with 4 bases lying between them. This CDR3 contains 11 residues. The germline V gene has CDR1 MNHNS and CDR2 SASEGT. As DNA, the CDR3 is TGTGCCAGCAGCAACAACTATGGCTACACCTTC. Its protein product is CASSNNYGYTF.

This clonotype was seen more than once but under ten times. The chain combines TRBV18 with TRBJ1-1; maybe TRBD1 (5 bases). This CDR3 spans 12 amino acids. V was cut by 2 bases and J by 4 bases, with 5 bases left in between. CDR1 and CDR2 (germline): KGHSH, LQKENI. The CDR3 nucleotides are TGTGCCAGCTCACCAGGGGCCACTGAAGCTTTCTTT. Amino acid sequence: CASSPGATEAFF.

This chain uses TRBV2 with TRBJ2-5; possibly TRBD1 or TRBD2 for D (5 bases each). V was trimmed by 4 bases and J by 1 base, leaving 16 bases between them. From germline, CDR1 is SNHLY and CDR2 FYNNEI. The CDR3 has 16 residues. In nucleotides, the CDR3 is TGTGCCAGCAGTGCTTACCGGGACCCAGTCCAAGAGACCCAGTACTTC. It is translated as CASSAYRDPVQETQYF.

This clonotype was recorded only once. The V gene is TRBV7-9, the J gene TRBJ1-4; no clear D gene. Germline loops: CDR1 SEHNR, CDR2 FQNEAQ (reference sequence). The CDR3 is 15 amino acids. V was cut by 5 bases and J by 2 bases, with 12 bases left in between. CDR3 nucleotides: TGTGCCAGCAGCCTAAACAGCCCCACTAATGAAAAACTGTTTTTT. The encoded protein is CASSLNSPTNEKLFF.

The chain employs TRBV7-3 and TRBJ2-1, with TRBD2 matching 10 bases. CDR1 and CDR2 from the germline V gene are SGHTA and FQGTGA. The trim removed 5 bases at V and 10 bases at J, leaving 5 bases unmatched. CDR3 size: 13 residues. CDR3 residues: CASSLFSGGEQFF. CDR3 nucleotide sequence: TGTGCCAGCAGCCTTTTTAGCGGGGGGGAGCAGTTCTTC.

The CDR3 DNA reads as TGTGCCAGCAGACCAGGGTATGACAATCAGCCCCAGCATTTT. This codes for CASRPGYDNQPQHF. This sequence joins TRBV6-2 or TRBV6-3 and TRBJ1-5; D may be TRBD1 (5 bases). Germline V gene sequence: CDR1 MNHEY, CDR2 SVGEGT. CDR3 size: 14 residues. V was pared by 6 bases and J by 3 bases, with 12 bases between.

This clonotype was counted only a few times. CDR3 coding DNA: TGTGCCAGCAGCTTAAGCTTAGATACGCAGTATTTT. This sequence encodes CASSLSLDTQYF. The chain recombines TRBV7-2 with TRBJ2-3; D gene ambiguous. CDR3 length: 12 amino acids. Per germline, CDR1 SGHTA and CDR2 FQGNSA. Trimming stripped 2 bases from V and 5 bases from J, with 5 bases between.

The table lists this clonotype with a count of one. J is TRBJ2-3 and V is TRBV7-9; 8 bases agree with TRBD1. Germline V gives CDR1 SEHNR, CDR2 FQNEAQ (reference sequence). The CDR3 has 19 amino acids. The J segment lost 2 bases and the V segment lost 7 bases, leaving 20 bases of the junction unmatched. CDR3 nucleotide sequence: TGTGCCAGCACCTCCCCGCAGAGGACAGGGTTAGGGGACACAGATACGCAGTATTTT. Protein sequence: CASTSPQRTGLGDTDTQYF.

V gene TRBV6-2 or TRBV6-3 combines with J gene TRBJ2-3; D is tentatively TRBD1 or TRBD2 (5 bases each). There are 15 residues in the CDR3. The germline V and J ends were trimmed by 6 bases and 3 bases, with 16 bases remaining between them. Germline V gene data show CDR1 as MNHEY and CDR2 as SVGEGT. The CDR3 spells CASSPTGTQTDTQYF. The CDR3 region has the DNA TGTGCCAGCAGCCCAACCGGGACGCAAACAGATACGCAGTATTTT.

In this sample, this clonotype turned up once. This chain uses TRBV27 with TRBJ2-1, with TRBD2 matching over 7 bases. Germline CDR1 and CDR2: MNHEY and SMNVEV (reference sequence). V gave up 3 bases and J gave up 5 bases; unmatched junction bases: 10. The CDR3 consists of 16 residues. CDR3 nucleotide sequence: TGTGCCAGCAGTTTGGCTCGGGACTACAGAGACAATGAGCAGTTCTTC. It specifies CASSLARDYRDNEQFF.

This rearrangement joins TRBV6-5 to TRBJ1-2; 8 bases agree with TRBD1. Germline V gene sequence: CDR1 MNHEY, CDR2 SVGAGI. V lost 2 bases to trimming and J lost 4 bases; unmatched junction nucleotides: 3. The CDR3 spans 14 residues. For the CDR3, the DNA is TGTGCCAGCAGTTACGGGGACAGGCTCTATGGCTACACCTTC. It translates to CASSYGDRLYGYTF.

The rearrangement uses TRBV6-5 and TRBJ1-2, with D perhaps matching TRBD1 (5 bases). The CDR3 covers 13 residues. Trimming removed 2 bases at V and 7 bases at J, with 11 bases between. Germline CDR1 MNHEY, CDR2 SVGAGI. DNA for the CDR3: TGTGCCAGCAGTTACGGGCAGGGAGGTGGCTACACCTTC. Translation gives CASSYGQGGGYTF.

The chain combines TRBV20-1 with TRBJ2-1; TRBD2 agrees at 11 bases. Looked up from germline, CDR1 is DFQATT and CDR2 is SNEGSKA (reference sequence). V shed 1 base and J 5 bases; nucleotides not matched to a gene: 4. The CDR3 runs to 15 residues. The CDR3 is CSARVRLAGHNEQFF. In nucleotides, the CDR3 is TGCAGTGCTAGAGTTCGACTAGCGGGGCACAATGAGCAGTTCTTC.

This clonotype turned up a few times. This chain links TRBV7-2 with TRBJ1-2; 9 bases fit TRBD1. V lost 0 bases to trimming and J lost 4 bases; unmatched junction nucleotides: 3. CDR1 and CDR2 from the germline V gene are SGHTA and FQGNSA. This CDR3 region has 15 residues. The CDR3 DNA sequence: TGTGCCAGCAGCTTAGCGGGACAGGGATTCTATGGCTACACCTTC. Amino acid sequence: CASSLAGQGFYGYTF.

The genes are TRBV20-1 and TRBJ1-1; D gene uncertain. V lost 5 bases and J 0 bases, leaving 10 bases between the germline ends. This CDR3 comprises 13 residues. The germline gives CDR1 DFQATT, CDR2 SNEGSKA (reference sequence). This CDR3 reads CSASTLMNTEAFF. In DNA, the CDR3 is TGCAGTGCTTCGACACTCATGAACACTGAAGCTTTCTTT.

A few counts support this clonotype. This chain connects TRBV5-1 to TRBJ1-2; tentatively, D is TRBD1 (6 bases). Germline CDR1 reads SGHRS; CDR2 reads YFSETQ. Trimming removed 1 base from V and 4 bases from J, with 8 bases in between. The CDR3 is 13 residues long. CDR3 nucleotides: TGCGCCAGCAGCTTGTTGGACAGCTATGGCTACACCTTC. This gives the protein CASSLLDSYGYTF.

Here the CDR3 reads CASSSSTGGFYEQYF. DNA for the CDR3: TGTGCCAGCAGCTCTTCGACAGGGGGCTTCTACGAGCAGTACTTC. The chain combines TRBV7-2 with TRBJ2-7; 10 nucleotides align to TRBD1. This CDR3 comprises 15 residues. The V gene end was trimmed by 4 bases and the J gene end by 3 bases; junction bases not matched to a gene: 6. Germline values: CDR1 SGHTA, CDR2 FQGNSA.

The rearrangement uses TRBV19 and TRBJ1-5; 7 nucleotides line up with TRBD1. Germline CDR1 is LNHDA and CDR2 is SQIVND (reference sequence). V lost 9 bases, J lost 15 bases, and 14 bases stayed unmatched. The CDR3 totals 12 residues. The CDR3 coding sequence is TGTGCCAGCCATCAAAGACAGGGCAGATGGCATTTT. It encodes CASHQRQGRWHF.

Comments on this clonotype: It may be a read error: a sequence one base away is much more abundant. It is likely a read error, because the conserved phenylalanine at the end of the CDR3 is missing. The CDR3 protein is CATSREPGGTSEQYL. The CDR3 region has the DNA TGTGCCACCAGCAGAGAGCCAGGGGGGACCTCCGAGCAGTACCTC. The chain links TRBV15 to TRBJ2-7; a possible D gene is TRBD1 (7 bases). CDR3 length: 15 residues. V was cut by 0 bases and J by 6 bases, with 15 bases left in between. Germline CDR1 LNHNV, CDR2 YYDKDF (reference sequence).

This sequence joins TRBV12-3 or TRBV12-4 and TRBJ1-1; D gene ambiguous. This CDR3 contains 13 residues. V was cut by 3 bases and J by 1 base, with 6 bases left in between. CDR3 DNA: TGTGCCAGCAGTTTTTGGCCGAACACTGAAGCTTTCTTT. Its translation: CASSFWPNTEAFF.

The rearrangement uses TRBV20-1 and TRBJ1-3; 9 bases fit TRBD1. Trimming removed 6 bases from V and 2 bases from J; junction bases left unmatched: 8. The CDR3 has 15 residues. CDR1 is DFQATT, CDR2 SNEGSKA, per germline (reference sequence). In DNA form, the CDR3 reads TGCAGTGCCCCGGACAGGGGTTCGACTGGAAACACCATATATTTT. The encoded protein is CSAPDRGSTGNTIYF.

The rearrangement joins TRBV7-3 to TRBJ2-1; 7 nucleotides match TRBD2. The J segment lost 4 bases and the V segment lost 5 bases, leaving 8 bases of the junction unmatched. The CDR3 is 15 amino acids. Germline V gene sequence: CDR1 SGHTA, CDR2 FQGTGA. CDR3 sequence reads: CASSPDGGRYNEQFF. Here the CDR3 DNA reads TGTGCCAGCAGCCCCGACGGCGGGAGATACAATGAGCAGTTCTTC.

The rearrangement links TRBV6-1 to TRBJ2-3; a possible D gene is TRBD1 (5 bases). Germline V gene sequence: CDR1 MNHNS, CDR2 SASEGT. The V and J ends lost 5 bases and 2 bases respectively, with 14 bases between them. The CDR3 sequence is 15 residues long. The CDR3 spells CASSLGQTNTDTQYF. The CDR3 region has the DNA TGTGCCAGCAGTCTAGGACAAACAAACACAGATACGCAGTATTTT.

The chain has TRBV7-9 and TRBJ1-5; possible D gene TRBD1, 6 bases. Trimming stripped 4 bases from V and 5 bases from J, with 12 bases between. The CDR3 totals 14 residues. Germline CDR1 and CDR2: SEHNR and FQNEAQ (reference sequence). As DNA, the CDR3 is TGTGCCAGCAGCTCTACAGGGATCCATCAGCCCCAGCATTTT. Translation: CASSSTGIHQPQHF.

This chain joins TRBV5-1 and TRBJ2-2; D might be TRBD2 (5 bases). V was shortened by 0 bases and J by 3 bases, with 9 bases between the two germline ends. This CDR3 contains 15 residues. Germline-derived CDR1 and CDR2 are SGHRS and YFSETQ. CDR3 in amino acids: CASSLVDGDTGELFF. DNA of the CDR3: TGCGCCAGCAGCTTGGTGGACGGGGACACCGGGGAGCTGTTTTTT.

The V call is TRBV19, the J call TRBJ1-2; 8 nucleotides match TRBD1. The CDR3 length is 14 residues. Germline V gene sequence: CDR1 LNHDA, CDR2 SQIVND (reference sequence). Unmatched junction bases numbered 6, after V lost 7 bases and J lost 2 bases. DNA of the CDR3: TGTGCCAGTACCCCCGGACAGGGAAACTATGGCTACACCTTC. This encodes CASTPGQGNYGYTF.

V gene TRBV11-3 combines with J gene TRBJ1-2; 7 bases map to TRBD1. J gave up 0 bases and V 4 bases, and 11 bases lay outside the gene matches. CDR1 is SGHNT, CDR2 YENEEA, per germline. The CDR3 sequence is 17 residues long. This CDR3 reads CASSSETGRVANYGYTF. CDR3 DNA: TGTGCCAGCAGCTCTGAGACAGGGAGGGTAGCTAACTATGGCTACACCTTC. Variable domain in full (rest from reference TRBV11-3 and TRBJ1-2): EAGVVQSPRYKIIEKKQPVAFWCNPISGHNTLYWYLQNLGQGPELLIRYENEEAVDDSQLPKDRFSAERLKGVDSTLKIQPAELGDSAVYLCASSSETGRVANYGYTFGSGTRLTVV.